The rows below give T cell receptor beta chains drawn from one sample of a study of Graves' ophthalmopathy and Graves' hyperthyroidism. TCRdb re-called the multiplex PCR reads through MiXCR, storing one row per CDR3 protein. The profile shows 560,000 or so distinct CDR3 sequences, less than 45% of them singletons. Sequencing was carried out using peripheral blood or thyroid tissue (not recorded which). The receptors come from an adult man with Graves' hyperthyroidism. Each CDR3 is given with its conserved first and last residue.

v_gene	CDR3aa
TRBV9	CASSVGVGSSYEQYF
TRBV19	CASSAKQGSYEQYF
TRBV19	CASSIGYQETQYF
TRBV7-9	CASSGYRDINEQFF
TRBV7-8	CASSLYSQGERIKAFF
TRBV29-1	CSGSGTGRTDTQYF
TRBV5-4	CASSSNPGQDSYEQYF
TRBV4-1	CASSGRSSGKETQYF
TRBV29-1	CSSPDRVNYGYTF
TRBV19	CASNPTGHYGYTF
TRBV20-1	CSAMTSGGIQETQYF
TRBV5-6	CASSLLAGRHVDEQYF
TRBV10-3	CAISEGLDTQYF
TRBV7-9	CASAPPVQGQGVRRGYTF
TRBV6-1	CASSESEYYGYTF
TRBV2	CASSPGFAGTNYGYTF
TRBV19	CAAGPSGSNEQYF
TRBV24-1	CATRDRDYGYTF
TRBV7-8	CASSLGPSVRNEPQHF
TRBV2	CASRATDTQYF
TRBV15	CATSKRDGGYGYTF
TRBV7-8	CASSPNRGVEKLFF
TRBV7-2	CASSAVGRGTQPQHF
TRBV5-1	CASSFKGSDTGELFF
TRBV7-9	CASSLSGGSGNQPQHF
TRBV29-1	CSVARNTEASF
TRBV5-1	CASSLVTGSSSPLHF
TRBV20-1	CSARALNRDIRPDTQYF
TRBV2	CASCTSGALGDTQYF
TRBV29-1	CSVGGGRRNEQFF
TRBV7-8	CASSLVPGAEAFF
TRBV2	CASRKTANTEAFF
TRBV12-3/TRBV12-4	CASSNTRQRNSYEQYF
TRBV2	CASSGTGATEAFF
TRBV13	CASSQPGLAGMWETQYF
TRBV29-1	CSVVSRDAGGGTQYF
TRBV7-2	CASSWTGRETQYF
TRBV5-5	CASSLEGGQDTGELFF
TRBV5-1	CASSLQVSNYGYTF
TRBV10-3	CASFSPSTEAFF
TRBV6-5	CASSYGVGELFF
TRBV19	CASSEENMDRLLNYGYTF
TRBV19	CASSIWKTSDQPQHF
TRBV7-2	CASSWGGSPLHF
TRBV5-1	CASSLAPGFDEQYF
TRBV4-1	CASSHPDSYEQYF